This T cell receptor (beta chain) was recovered during a study of T-cell memory formation after mild COVID-19. In the study overall: TCR clustering was largely donor specific.

V dropped 6 bases and J dropped 2 bases, with 15 bases sitting between them. The germline gives CDR1 SGHRS, CDR2 YFSETQ. This CDR3 is 15 amino acids long. The 5'RACE method, run with constant-segment primers, produced TCR alpha and TCR beta cDNA libraries (carrying sample barcodes and UMIs). TCRdb re-analysed the 5' RACE reads in MiXCR, keeping a single row per CDR3 protein. There are about 150,000 distinct CDR3 sequences in the sample; 10% to 15% occur only once, and approximately 3.4% lies in the top ten. Sequencing was done on a sample of PBMCs or a T cell subset sorted from them (not recorded which). This sequence was found in a man between 18 and 35 years old who had mild COVID-19 (a few samples of this study predate the infection). Cell type and time point are not known. This chain joins TRBV5-1 and TRBJ1-3, with D unresolved. CDR3: CASTSVGIAGNTIYF. Here the CDR3 DNA reads TGCGCCAGCACGTCGGTGGGGATCGCTGGAAACACCATATATTTT.